A selection of T cell receptor beta chains follows, all from one sample in a study of CD8+ T cells in alopecia areata. Sequencing used immunoSEQ multiplex PCR; TCRdb keeps in-frame clones, though not all of them. The sample carries some 120,000 clones, less than 50% recorded once. Specimen: NKG2D-low CD8+ T cells sorted from blood. The receptors come from a human donor with alopecia areata. Each CDR3 is given with its conserved first and last residue. Fields, in order: D gene, clone size, J gene, V gene, CDR3 protein, CDR3 DNA. The D gene is left open where the match is weak. Not every row has a clone size; where given, it reads once, few, many or a size class.

d_call: -; clone_size: -; j_call: TRBJ1-1; v_call: TRBV30; cdr3_aa: CAWSTGRSWNTEAFF; cdr3_nt: TGTGCCTGGAGTACAGGTCGCTCTTGGAACACTGAAGCTTTCTTT
d_call: TRBD1; clone_size: -; j_call: TRBJ1-1; v_call: TRBV6-5; cdr3_aa: CASSSRTGRDTEAFF; cdr3_nt: TGTGCCAGCAGTTCCCGGACAGGGAGGGACACTGAAGCTTTCTTT
d_call: TRBD1; clone_size: few; j_call: TRBJ2-7; v_call: TRBV7-9; cdr3_aa: CASSSGQGNYEQYF; cdr3_nt: TGTGCCAGCAGCTCGGGACAGGGGAACTACGAGCAGTACTTC
d_call: -; clone_size: -; j_call: TRBJ1-4; v_call: TRBV28; cdr3_aa: CASSSLGEKLFF; cdr3_nt: TGTGCCAGCAGTTCCTTAGGTGAAAAACTGTTTTTT
d_call: TRBD1; clone_size: -; j_call: TRBJ1-1; v_call: TRBV9; cdr3_aa: CASSGQGGNTEAFF; cdr3_nt: TGTGCCAGCAGCGGACAGGGAGGAAACACTGAAGCTTTCTTT
d_call: TRBD1; clone_size: -; j_call: TRBJ1-2; v_call: TRBV29-1; cdr3_aa: CSVPDRIYGYTF; cdr3_nt: TGCAGCGTTCCGGACAGGATCTATGGCTACACCTTC
d_call: -; clone_size: -; j_call: TRBJ2-7; v_call: TRBV7-9; cdr3_aa: CASSLSLQTGEQYF; cdr3_nt: TGTGCCAGCAGCTTAAGCCTTCAAACGGGCGAGCAGTACTTC
d_call: -; clone_size: -; j_call: TRBJ2-7; v_call: TRBV2; cdr3_aa: CASSEVQGHEQYF; cdr3_nt: TGTGCCAGCAGTGAAGTCCAGGGACACGAGCAGTACTTC
d_call: -; clone_size: few; j_call: TRBJ2-3; v_call: TRBV29-1; cdr3_aa: CSVLQSQNTDTQYF; cdr3_nt: TGCAGCGTTCTACAGAGCCAAAACACAGATACGCAGTATTTT
d_call: -; clone_size: few; j_call: TRBJ2-7; v_call: TRBV29-1; cdr3_aa: CSVVGGREYEQYF; cdr3_nt: TGCAGCGTGGTCGGGGGGCGAGAGTACGAGCAGTACTTC
d_call: TRBD1; clone_size: -; j_call: TRBJ2-7; v_call: TRBV29-1; cdr3_aa: CSVGLSDGQDYEQYF; cdr3_nt: TGCAGCGTTGGTCTCTCTGATGGACAGGACTACGAGCAGTACTTC
d_call: -; clone_size: few; j_call: TRBJ2-3; v_call: TRBV28; cdr3_aa: CASSHGAVFTDTQYF; cdr3_nt: TGTGCCAGCAGTCACGGGGCGGTTTTCACAGATACGCAGTATTTT
d_call: -; clone_size: once; j_call: TRBJ2-1; v_call: TRBV30; cdr3_aa: CAWSVLGDEQFF; cdr3_nt: TGTGCCTGGAGTGTACTGGGGGATGAGCAGTTCTTC
d_call: -; clone_size: few; j_call: TRBJ2-1; v_call: TRBV30; cdr3_aa: CAWSALVNEQFF; cdr3_nt: TGTGCCTGGAGTGCCCTCGTCAATGAGCAGTTCTTC
d_call: TRBD1; clone_size: -; j_call: TRBJ2-1; v_call: TRBV30; cdr3_aa: CAWSVQGTYNEQFF; cdr3_nt: TGTGCCTGGAGTGTACAGGGGACCTACAATGAGCAGTTCTTC
d_call: -; clone_size: -; j_call: TRBJ2-3; v_call: TRBV14; cdr3_aa: CASAIGTDTQYF; cdr3_nt: TGTGCCAGCGCAATCGGGACAGATACGCAGTATTTT
d_call: TRBD1; clone_size: -; j_call: TRBJ2-1; v_call: TRBV29-1; cdr3_aa: CSVAGGMMGNEQFF; cdr3_nt: TGCAGCGTCGCAGGGGGCATGATGGGCAATGAGCAGTTCTTC
d_call: -; clone_size: -; j_call: TRBJ2-3; v_call: TRBV27; cdr3_aa: CASRLSTDTQYF; cdr3_nt: TGTGCCAGCAGGCTTAGCACAGATACGCAGTATTTT
d_call: TRBD1; clone_size: few; j_call: TRBJ2-7; v_call: TRBV5-1; cdr3_aa: CASPTDRVGNEQYF; cdr3_nt: TGCGCCAGCCCCACGGACAGGGTCGGCAACGAGCAGTACTTC
d_call: TRBD1; clone_size: -; j_call: TRBJ1-5; v_call: TRBV9; cdr3_aa: CASSTGGSHQPQHF; cdr3_nt: TGTGCCAGCAGTACAGGGGGCTCCCACCAGCCCCAGCATTTT
d_call: -; clone_size: -; j_call: TRBJ2-7; v_call: TRBV30; cdr3_aa: CAWSTGGGYEQYF; cdr3_nt: TGTGCCTGGAGTACCGGGGGCGGCTACGAGCAGTACTTC
d_call: -; clone_size: -; j_call: TRBJ1-1; v_call: TRBV30; cdr3_aa: CAWKTPPGPEAFF; cdr3_nt: TGTGCCTGGAAGACACCCCCCGGCCCTGAAGCTTTCTTT
d_call: -; clone_size: -; j_call: TRBJ2-1; v_call: TRBV28; cdr3_aa: CASKLSAVTHNEQFF; cdr3_nt: TGTGCCTCTAAGCTAAGTGCGGTTACCCACAATGAGCAGTTCTTC
d_call: -; clone_size: -; j_call: TRBJ2-7; v_call: TRBV30; cdr3_aa: CAWSPGTSEQYF; cdr3_nt: TGTGCCTGGAGCCCGGGGACGAGCGAGCAGTACTTC
d_call: -; clone_size: -; j_call: TRBJ2-5; v_call: TRBV5-1; cdr3_aa: CASSGESQETQYF; cdr3_nt: TGCGCCAGCAGCGGGGAGTCCCAAGAGACCCAGTACTTC
d_call: -; clone_size: -; j_call: TRBJ1-2; v_call: TRBV2; cdr3_aa: CASSGDGYTF; cdr3_nt: TGTGCCAGCAGTGGAGACGGCTACACCTTC
d_call: -; clone_size: -; j_call: TRBJ2-2; v_call: TRBV5-4; cdr3_aa: CASSLTEGPLFF; cdr3_nt: TGTGCCAGCAGCTTAACGGAGGGGCCGCTGTTTTTT
d_call: TRBD1; clone_size: -; j_call: TRBJ1-5; v_call: TRBV11-2; cdr3_aa: CASSFGTDSNQPQHF; cdr3_nt: TGTGCCAGCAGCTTCGGGACAGATAGCAATCAGCCCCAGCATTTT
d_call: -; clone_size: -; j_call: TRBJ2-7; v_call: TRBV4-1; cdr3_aa: CASSQEAVASDYEQYF; cdr3_nt: TGCGCCAGCAGCCAAGAGGCAGTGGCTTCGGACTACGAGCAGTACTTC
d_call: -; clone_size: -; j_call: TRBJ2-5; v_call: TRBV20-1; cdr3_aa: CSAIRETQYF; cdr3_nt: TGCAGTGCTATCCGTGAGACCCAGTACTTC
d_call: -; clone_size: once; j_call: TRBJ1-5; v_call: TRBV27; cdr3_aa: CASSSGQSRQPQHF; cdr3_nt: TGTGCCAGCAGTTCCGGACAGAGCCGGCAGCCCCAGCATTTT
d_call: -; clone_size: -; j_call: TRBJ2-7; v_call: TRBV7-9; cdr3_aa: CASSLWSEDYEQYF; cdr3_nt: TGTGCCAGCAGCTTGTGGTCTGAAGACTACGAGCAGTACTTC
d_call: -; clone_size: -; j_call: TRBJ2-7; v_call: TRBV29-1; cdr3_aa: CSILADSEQYF; cdr3_nt: TGCAGCATTCTAGCGGACAGCGAGCAGTACTTC
d_call: -; clone_size: few; j_call: TRBJ2-3; v_call: TRBV5-1; cdr3_aa: CASSILDGMSTDTQYF; cdr3_nt: TGCGCCAGCAGCATACTGGACGGAATGAGCACAGATACGCAGTATTTT
d_call: -; clone_size: -; j_call: TRBJ1-2; v_call: TRBV6-6; cdr3_aa: CASSGVGYTF; cdr3_nt: TGTGCCTCATCAGGGGTTGGCTACACCTTC
d_call: -; clone_size: few; j_call: TRBJ2-7; v_call: TRBV29-1; cdr3_aa: CSVEAGPRTAYEQYF; cdr3_nt: TGCAGCGTTGAAGCAGGGCCAAGAACAGCCTACGAGCAGTACTTC
d_call: -; clone_size: -; j_call: TRBJ2-3; v_call: TRBV29-1; cdr3_aa: CSVVSEGGTQYF; cdr3_nt: TGCAGCGTCGTTAGCGAAGGGGGTACGCAGTATTTT
d_call: -; clone_size: -; j_call: TRBJ1-1; v_call: TRBV29-1; cdr3_aa: CSLGPGTEAFF; cdr3_nt: TGCAGCCTCGGACCTGGCACTGAAGCTTTCTTT
d_call: TRBD2; clone_size: -; j_call: TRBJ2-7; v_call: TRBV28; cdr3_aa: CASSQGTSGGTYEQYF; cdr3_nt: TGTGCCAGCAGTCAGGGGACTAGCGGGGGAACCTACGAGCAGTACTTC